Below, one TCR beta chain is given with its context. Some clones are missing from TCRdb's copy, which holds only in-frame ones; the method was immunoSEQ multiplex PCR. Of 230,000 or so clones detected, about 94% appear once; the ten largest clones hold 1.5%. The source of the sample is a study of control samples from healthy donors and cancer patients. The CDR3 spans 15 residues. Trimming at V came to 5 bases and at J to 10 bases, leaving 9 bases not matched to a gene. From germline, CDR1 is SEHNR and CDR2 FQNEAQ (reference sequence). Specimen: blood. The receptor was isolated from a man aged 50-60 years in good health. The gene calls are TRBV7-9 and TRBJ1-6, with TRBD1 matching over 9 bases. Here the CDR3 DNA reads TGTGCCAGCAGCCGTGGACAGGGGAATGGGTCACCCCTCCACTTT. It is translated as CASSRGQGNGSPLHF.